Listed below are T cell receptor beta chains from one sample, sequenced in a study of shared T cell receptors in the human thymus. TCRdb's copy holds only in-frame clones and misses some; the assay was immunoSEQ multiplex PCR. The table lists approximately 730,000 clones, roughly 88% of them singletons. Another study also made use of these data, one on human thymus T cells.

The sequenced sample consisted of thymocytes. These TCRs come from a girl in the first two years of life with a congenital heart defect. The CDR3 runs from the conserved cysteine through the conserved F or W. D genes are given only for firm matches. Size values are once, few and many counts, or a class for expanded clones, and some rows have none.

d_gene	abundance	j_gene	v_gene	CDR3aa	CDR3nt
TRBD1	NA	TRBJ1-1	TRBV29-1	CSVEKSIQGSTEAFF	TGCAGCGTCGAGAAATCGATACAGGGGAGCACTGAAGCTTTCTTT
NA	NA	TRBJ2-7	TRBV5-4	CASSFFSYEQYF	TGTGCCAGCAGCTTCTTCTCCTACGAGCAGTACTTC
NA	NA	TRBJ2-7	TRBV6-5	CASRPNTGRFYEQYF	TGTGCCAGCAGACCGAACACGGGAAGATTCTACGAGCAGTACTTC
NA	NA	TRBJ1-1	TRBV5-8	CASPVAIPHKMNTEAFF	TGTGCCAGCCCTGTAGCTATTCCCCACAAGATGAACACTGAAGCTTTCTTT
NA	NA	TRBJ2-5	TRBV5-4	CASSAYRLVETQYF	TGTGCCAGCAGCGCATACCGACTAGTGGAGACCCAGTACTTC
TRBD2	once	TRBJ2-5	TRBV7-9	CASSSLIRGGLKETQYF	TGTGCCAGCAGCTCCCTCATCCGGGGGGGCCTCAAGGAGACCCAGTACTTC
NA	NA	TRBJ1-6	TRBV6-1	CASSEGGGSSYNSPLHF	TGTGCCAGCAGTGAAGGGGGGGGCAGCTCCTATAATTCCCCCCTCCACTTT
TRBD2	NA	TRBJ2-7	TRBV25-1	CASRTTSGSSYEQYF	TGTGCCAGCAGGACAACTAGCGGAAGCTCCTACGAGCAGTACTTC
NA	NA	TRBJ1-2	TRBV20-1	CSAAVDYGYTF	TGCAGTGCCGCGGTGGACTATGGCTACACCTTC
TRBD1	NA	TRBJ2-7	TRBV6-1	CASAQDREVSYEQYF	TGTGCCAGCGCCCAGGACAGGGAGGTTTCCTACGAGCAGTACTTC
NA	NA	TRBJ1-1	TRBV7-2	CASSSSYPDSCVTEAFF	TGTGCCAGCAGCTCGAGCTATCCGGACAGTTGCGTCACTGAAGCTTTCTTT
NA	NA	TRBJ1-1	TRBV5-1	CASRLSYRSMNTEAFF	TGCGCCAGCAGATTATCCTACAGGAGTATGAACACTGAAGCTTTCTTT
TRBD1	few	TRBJ2-7	TRBV7-2	CASSLGGQPYEQYF	TGTGCCAGCAGCTTAGGGGGACAGCCCTACGAGCAGTACTTC
TRBD1	NA	TRBJ2-7	TRBV27	CASSFRGQTYEQYF	TGTGCCAGCAGTTTCAGGGGGCAAACCTACGAGCAGTACTTC
TRBD1	NA	TRBJ2-1	TRBV10-3	CAIRTGTGDNEQFF	TGTGCCATCAGGACGGGGACAGGGGACAATGAGCAGTTCTTC
TRBD1	NA	TRBJ1-1	TRBV27	CASSFGTGRTEAFF	TGTGCCAGCAGTTTCGGGACAGGTAGGACTGAAGCTTTCTTT
NA	NA	TRBJ1-2	TRBV7-2	CAYTVGQTPNNYGYTF	TGTGCCTACACGGTGGGCCAGACCCCAAACAACTATGGCTACACCTTC
NA	NA	TRBJ2-7	TRBV2	CASSEAPPADLNTSYEQYF	TGTGCCAGCAGTGAAGCCCCTCCCGCCGACTTGAACACCTCCTACGAGCAGTACTTC
NA	NA	TRBJ1-1	TRBV11-2	CASSFGNTEAFF	TGTGCCAGCAGCTTCGGGAACACTGAAGCTTTCTTT
NA	NA	TRBJ1-1	TRBV5-6	CASSWADRQNTEAFF	TGTGCCAGCAGCTGGGCTGACCGGCAGAACACTGAAGCTTTCTTT
NA	NA	TRBJ2-7	TRBV6-1	CASSEPLYYEQYF	TGTGCCAGCAGTGAACCGTTGTACTACGAGCAGTACTTC
NA	once	TRBJ1-2	TRBV19	CASSLPLRELRYDYGYTF	TGTGCCAGTAGTCTCCCTTTAAGGGAGTTACGGTATGACTATGGCTACACCTTC
NA	once	TRBJ1-6	TRBV28	CASSWQGNSPLHF	TGTGCCAGCAGTTGGCAGGGAAATTCACCCCTCCACTTT
NA	NA	TRBJ2-5	TRBV29-1	CSVEDSGGETQYF	TGCAGCGTTGAAGATTCAGGGGGGGAGACCCAGTACTTC
NA	NA	TRBJ1-6	TRBV7-6	CASSLGGGGNSPLHF	TGTGCCAGCAGCTTAGGAGGCGGGGGCAATTCACCCCTCCACTTT
NA	NA	TRBJ2-1	TRBV27	CASSLSTVLYYNEQFF	TGTGCCAGCAGTTTATCCACAGTGTTGTATTACAATGAGCAGTTCTTC
NA	NA	TRBJ1-2	TRBV11-2	CASSSDQQGGYTF	TGTGCCAGCAGCTCGGATCAACAGGGAGGCTACACCTTC
TRBD1	NA	TRBJ1-2	TRBV4-1	CASSSRGGGAQGYTF	TGCGCCAGCAGCTCCCGAGGAGGGGGCGCACAAGGCTACACCTTC
NA	NA	TRBJ1-2	TRBV4-1	CASSQVGHPNYGYTF	TGCGCCAGCAGCCAAGTGGGCCACCCTAACTATGGCTACACCTTC
NA	NA	TRBJ2-1	TRBV25-1	CASSSHPGVGNEQFF	TGTGCCAGCAGTTCCCACCCAGGGGTGGGCAATGAGCAGTTCTTC
NA	once	TRBJ1-1	TRBV11-3	CASSLNGNTEAFF	TGTGCCAGCAGCTTAAACGGGAACACTGAAGCTTTCTTT
TRBD1	NA	TRBJ1-3	TRBV9	CASSAYGTGHSGNTIYF	TGTGCCAGCAGCGCATACGGGACAGGGCACTCTGGAAACACCATATATTTT
NA	once	TRBJ1-4	TRBV5-1	CASSLALPNEKLFF	TGCGCCAGCAGCTTGGCCCTCCCCAATGAAAAACTGTTTTTT
TRBD2	once	TRBJ2-3	TRBV7-6	CASSLVSPVGLAGGPATDTQYF	TGTGCCAGCAGCTTAGTATCCCCAGTTGGACTAGCGGGGGGACCTGCCACAGATACGCAGTATTTT
NA	once	TRBJ1-1	TRBV19	CASENGSGETEAFF	TGTGCCAGCGAAAATGGATCAGGGGAGACTGAAGCTTTCTTT
NA	NA	TRBJ1-1	TRBV6-1	CASSAQDSGNTEAFF	TGTGCCAGCAGTGCCCAGGACTCAGGGAACACTGAAGCTTTCTTT
NA	NA	TRBJ2-3	TRBV10-1	CASSEGAGRSTDTQYF	TGCGCCAGCAGTGAGGGCGCGGGTAGGAGCACAGATACGCAGTATTTT
NA	NA	TRBJ1-2	TRBV6-5	CASSPSPRSPGYTF	TGTGCCAGCAGCCCCTCACCTAGGTCCCCCGGCTACACCTTC
NA	NA	TRBJ2-3	TRBV5-4	CASSSGDSASKYF	TGTGCCAGCAGCTCCGGAGACTCGGCTTCGAAGTATTTT
NA	NA	TRBJ1-2	TRBV6-6	CASSYSMKGDYGYTF	TGTGCCAGCAGTTACTCGATGAAAGGGGACTATGGCTACACCTTC
TRBD1	NA	TRBJ1-1	TRBV6-5	CASSYSARIIRGSFF	TGTGCCAGCAGTTACTCCGCCAGAATTATCAGGGGGTCTTTCTTT
NA	once	TRBJ1-3	TRBV7-2	CASSQKDSSGNTIYF	TGTGCCAGCAGCCAAAAAGACAGCTCTGGAAACACCATATATTTT
TRBD1	NA	TRBJ1-5	TRBV27	CASSRRGTGYSNQPQHF	TGTGCCAGCAGTAGGCGAGGGACAGGATATAGCAATCAGCCCCAGCATTTT
NA	NA	TRBJ1-2	TRBV5-8	CASSQGRTNNANYGYTF	TGTGCCAGCAGCCAAGGACGGACAAACAACGCTAACTATGGCTACACCTTC
NA	NA	TRBJ1-2	TRBV5-1	CASSTGSDIPYGYTF	TGCGCCAGCAGCACCGGTTCGGACATTCCCTATGGCTACACCTTC
NA	NA	TRBJ1-5	TRBV7-2	CASSYWDGGFHQPQHF	TGTGCCAGCAGTTATTGGGATGGAGGGTTCCATCAGCCCCAGCATTTT
TRBD1	NA	TRBJ2-7	TRBV5-1	CASSASSGTGGSYEQYF	TGCGCCAGCAGCGCCTCATCCGGGACAGGGGGGTCCTACGAGCAGTACTTC
NA	NA	TRBJ2-7	TRBV7-9	CASSATIRGYEQYF	TGTGCCAGCAGCGCGACGATCAGGGGCTACGAGCAGTACTTC
TRBD1	NA	TRBJ1-5	TRBV11-2	CASSRGQGSNQPQHF	TGTGCCAGCAGCCGCGGACAGGGTTCTAATCAGCCCCAGCATTTT
NA	NA	TRBJ1-2	TRBV5-1	CASRGGGDYGYTF	TGCGCCAGCAGGGGTGGGGGCGACTATGGCTACACCTTC
NA	NA	TRBJ1-1	TRBV29-1	CSVKGGATEAFF	TGCAGCGTCAAAGGGGGGGCGACTGAAGCTTTCTTT
NA	NA	TRBJ1-5	TRBV4-1	CASLGGGNQPQHF	TGCGCCAGCCTCGGGGGAGGAAATCAGCCCCAGCATTTT
TRBD2	NA	TRBJ2-1	TRBV28	CASTLRLAGPHNEQFF	TGTGCCAGCACCTTGAGACTAGCGGGACCCCATAATGAGCAGTTCTTC
TRBD1	once	TRBJ2-6	TRBV28	CASSYRDRDSGANVLTF	TGTGCCAGCAGTTACCGGGACAGGGATTCTGGGGCCAACGTCCTGACTTTC
NA	once	TRBJ2-7	TRBV7-2	CASSLAHSRAYEQYF	TGTGCCAGCAGCTTAGCCCACTCCCGCGCGTACGAGCAGTACTTC